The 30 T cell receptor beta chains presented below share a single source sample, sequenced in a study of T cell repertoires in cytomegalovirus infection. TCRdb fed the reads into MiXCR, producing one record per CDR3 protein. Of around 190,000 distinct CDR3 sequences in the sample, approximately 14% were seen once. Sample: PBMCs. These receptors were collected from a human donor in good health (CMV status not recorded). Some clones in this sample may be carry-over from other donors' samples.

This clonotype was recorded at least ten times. This chain's CDR3 is CASSQEGLVGLTDTQYF. CDR3 nucleotide sequence: TGCGCCAGCAGCCAAGAGGGGCTAGTAGGGCTCACAGATACGCAGTATTTT. J is TRBJ2-3 and V is TRBV4-3; a weak D match, TRBD1 (5 bases). Trimming took 0 bases from V and 2 from J, leaving 15 bases between them. Germline V CDR1 and CDR2: LGHNA, YSLEER. This CDR3 contains 17 residues.

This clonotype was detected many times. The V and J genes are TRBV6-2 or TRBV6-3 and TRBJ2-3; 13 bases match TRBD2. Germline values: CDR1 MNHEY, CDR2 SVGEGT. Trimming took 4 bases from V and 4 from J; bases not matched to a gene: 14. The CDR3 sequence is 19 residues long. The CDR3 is CASSSPTSGRALRSDTQYF. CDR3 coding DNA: TGTGCCAGCAGTTCCCCTACTAGCGGGAGGGCCCTACGATCAGATACGCAGTATTTT.

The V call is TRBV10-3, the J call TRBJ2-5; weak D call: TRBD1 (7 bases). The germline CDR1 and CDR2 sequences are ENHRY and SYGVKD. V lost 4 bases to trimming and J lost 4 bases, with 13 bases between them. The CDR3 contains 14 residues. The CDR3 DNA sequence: TGTGCCATCAGTGGACAGGGAGGTGGAGAGACCCAGTACTTC. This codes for CAISGQGGGETQYF.

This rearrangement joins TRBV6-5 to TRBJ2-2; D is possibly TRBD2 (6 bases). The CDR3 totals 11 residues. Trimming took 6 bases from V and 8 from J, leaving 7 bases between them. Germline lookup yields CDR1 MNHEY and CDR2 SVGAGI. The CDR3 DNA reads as TGTGCCAGCAGACGGGGGGGGGAGCTGTTTTTT. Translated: CASRRGGELFF.

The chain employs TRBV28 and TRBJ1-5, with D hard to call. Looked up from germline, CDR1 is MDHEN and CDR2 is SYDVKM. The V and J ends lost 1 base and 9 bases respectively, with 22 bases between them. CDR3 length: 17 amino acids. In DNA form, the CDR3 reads TGTGCCAGCAGTTTATTCCCAGGACGGACCCTTCTGGCGCCCCAGCATTTT. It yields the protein CASSLFPGRTLLAPQHF.

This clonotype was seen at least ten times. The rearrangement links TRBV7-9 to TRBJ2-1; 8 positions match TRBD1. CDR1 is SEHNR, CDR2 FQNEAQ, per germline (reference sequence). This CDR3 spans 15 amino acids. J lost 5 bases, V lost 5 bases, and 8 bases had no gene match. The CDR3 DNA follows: TGTGCCAGCAGCCCCAAGGGACAGGCCGACAATGAGCAGTTCTTC. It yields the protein CASSPKGQADNEQFF.

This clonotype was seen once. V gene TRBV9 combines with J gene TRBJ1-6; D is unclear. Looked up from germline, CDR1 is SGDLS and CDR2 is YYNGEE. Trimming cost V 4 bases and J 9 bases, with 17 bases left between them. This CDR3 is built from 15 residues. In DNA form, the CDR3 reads TGTGCCAGCAGCCCCGGGTGGGGAGAGGGTTCACCCCTCCACTTT. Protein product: CASSPGWGEGSPLHF.

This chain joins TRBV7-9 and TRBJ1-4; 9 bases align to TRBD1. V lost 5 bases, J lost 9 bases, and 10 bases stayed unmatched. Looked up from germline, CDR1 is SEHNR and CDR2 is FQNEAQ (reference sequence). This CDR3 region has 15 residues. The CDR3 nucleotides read TGTGCCAGCAGCCCTCCGGGACAGGGAAGGCAAAAACTGTTTTTT. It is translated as CASSPPGQGRQKLFF.

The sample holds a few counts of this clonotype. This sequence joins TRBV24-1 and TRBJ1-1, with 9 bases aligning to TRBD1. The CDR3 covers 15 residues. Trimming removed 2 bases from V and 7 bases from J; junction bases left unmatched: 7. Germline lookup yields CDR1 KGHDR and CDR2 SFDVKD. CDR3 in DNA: TGTGCCACCAGTGATTCCGGGACAGGGCTTGATGAAGCTTTCTTT. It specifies CATSDSGTGLDEAFF.

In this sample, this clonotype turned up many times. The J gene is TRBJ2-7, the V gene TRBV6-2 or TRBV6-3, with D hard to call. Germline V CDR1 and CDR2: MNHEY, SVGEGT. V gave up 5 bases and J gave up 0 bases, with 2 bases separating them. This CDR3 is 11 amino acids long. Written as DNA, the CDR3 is TGTGCCAGCAGTCGCTCCTACGAGCAGTACTTC. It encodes CASSRSYEQYF.

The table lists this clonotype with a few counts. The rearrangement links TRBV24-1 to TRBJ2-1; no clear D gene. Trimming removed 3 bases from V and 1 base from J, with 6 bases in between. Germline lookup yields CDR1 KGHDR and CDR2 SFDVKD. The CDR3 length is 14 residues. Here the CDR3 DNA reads TGTGCCACCAGTGATCCCCTTTCCTACAATGAGCAGTTCTTC. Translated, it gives CATSDPLSYNEQFF.

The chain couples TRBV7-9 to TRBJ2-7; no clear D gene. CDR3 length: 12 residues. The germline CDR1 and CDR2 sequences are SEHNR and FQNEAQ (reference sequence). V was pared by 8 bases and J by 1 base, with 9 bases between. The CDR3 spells CASGIESYEQYF. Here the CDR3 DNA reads TGTGCCAGCGGGATAGAGTCCTACGAGCAGTACTTC.

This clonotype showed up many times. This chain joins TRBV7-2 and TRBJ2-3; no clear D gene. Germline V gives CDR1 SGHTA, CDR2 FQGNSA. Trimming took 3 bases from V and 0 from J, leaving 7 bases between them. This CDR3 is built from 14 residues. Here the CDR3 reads CASSLSASTDTQYF. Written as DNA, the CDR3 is TGTGCCAGCAGCTTGAGCGCAAGCACAGATACGCAGTATTTT.

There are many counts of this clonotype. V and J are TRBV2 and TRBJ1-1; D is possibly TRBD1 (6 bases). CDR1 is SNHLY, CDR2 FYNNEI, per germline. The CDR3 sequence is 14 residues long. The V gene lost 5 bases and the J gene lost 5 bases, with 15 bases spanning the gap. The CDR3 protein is CASSRTVLRTEAFF. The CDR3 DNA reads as TGTGCCAGCAGTAGGACAGTTTTGAGGACTGAAGCTTTCTTT.

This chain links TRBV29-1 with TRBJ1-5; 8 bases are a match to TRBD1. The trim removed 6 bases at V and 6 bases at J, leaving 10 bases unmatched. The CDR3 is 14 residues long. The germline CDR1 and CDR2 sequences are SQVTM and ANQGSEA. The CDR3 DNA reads TGCAGCGTCACCGACAGGGGAGGCGGTCAGCCCCAGCATTTT. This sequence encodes CSVTDRGGGQPQHF.

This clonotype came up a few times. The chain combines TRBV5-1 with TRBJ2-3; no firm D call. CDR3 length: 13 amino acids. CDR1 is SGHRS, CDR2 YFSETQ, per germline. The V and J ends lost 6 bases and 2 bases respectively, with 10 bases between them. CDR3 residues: CASKAWDTDTQYF. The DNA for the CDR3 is TGCGCCAGCAAAGCATGGGACACAGATACGCAGTATTTT.

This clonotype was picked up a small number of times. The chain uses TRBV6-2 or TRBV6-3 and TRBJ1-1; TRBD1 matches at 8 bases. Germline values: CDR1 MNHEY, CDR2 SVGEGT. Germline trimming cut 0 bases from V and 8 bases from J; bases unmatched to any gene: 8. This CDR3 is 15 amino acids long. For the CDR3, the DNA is TGTGCCAGCAGTTACTCGGGGACAGGAGCGCGGGAAGCTTTCTTT. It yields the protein CASSYSGTGAREAFF.

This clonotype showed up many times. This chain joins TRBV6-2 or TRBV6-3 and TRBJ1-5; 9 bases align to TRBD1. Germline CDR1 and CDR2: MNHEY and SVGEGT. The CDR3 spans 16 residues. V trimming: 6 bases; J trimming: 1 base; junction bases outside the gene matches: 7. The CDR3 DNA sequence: TGTGCCAGCAGCACTACAGGGGGCTGGAGCAATCAGCCCCAGCATTTT. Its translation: CASSTTGGWSNQPQHF.

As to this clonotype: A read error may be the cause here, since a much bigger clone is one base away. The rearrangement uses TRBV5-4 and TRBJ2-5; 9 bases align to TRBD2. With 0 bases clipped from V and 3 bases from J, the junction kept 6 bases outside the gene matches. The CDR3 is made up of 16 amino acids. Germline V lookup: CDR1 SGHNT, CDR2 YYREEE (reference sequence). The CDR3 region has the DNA TGTGCCAGCAGCTTGGTCGGGCTAGCGGGAAAAGAGACCCAGTACTTC. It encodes CASSLVGLAGKETQYF.

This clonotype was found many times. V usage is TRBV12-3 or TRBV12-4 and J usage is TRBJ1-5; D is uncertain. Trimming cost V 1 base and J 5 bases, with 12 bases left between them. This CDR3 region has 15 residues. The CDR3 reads CASSLEAGRDQPQHF. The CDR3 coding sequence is TGTGCCAGCAGTTTAGAGGCAGGCCGCGATCAGCCCCAGCATTTT.

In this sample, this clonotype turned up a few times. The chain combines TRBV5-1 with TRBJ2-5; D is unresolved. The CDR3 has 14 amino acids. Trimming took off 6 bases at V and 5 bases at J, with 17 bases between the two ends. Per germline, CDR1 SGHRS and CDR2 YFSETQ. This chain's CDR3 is CASMKPHSRETQYF. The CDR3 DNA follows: TGCGCCAGCATGAAGCCACACTCGCGGGAGACCCAGTACTTC.

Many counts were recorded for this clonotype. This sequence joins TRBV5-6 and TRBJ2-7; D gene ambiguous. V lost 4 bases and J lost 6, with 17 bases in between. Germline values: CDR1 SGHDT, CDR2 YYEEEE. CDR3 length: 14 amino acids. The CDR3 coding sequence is TGTGCCAGCAGCCGGACGGCTAGTAAAGGCGAGCAGTACTTC. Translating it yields CASSRTASKGEQYF. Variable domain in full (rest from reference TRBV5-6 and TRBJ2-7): DAGVTQSPTHLIKTRGQQVTLRCSPKSGHDTVSWYQQALGQGPQFIFQYYEEEERQRGNFPDRFSGHQFPNYSSELNVNALLLGDSALYLCASSRTASKGEQYFGPGTRLTVT.

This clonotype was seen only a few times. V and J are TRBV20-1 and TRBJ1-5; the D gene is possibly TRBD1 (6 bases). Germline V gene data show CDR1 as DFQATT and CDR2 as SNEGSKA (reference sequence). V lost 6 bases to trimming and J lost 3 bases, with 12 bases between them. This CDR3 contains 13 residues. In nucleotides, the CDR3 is TGCAGTGCCACGGACAGAATCAATCAGCCCCAGCATTTT. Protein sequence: CSATDRINQPQHF.

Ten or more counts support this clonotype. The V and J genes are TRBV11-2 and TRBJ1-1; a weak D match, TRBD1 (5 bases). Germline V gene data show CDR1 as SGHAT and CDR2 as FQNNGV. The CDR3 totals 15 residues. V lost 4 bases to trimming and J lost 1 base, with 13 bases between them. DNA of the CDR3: TGTGCCAGCAGCTCCGAGGGGCAGGGGAACACTGAAGCTTTCTTT. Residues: CASSSEGQGNTEAFF.

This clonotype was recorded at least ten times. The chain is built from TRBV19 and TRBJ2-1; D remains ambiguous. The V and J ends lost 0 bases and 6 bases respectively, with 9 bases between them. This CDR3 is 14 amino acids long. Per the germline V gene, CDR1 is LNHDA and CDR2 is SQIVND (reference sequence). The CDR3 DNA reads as TGTGCCAGTAGTATAGAGCAACTGACCAATGAGCAGTTCTTC. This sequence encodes CASSIEQLTNEQFF.

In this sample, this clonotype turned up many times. For the CDR3, the DNA is TGTGCCAGCAGCTTACCCGTTAGCGGGGTCAGCTCTGGGGCCAACGTCCTGACTTTC. It is translated as CASSLPVSGVSSGANVLTF. This chain uses TRBV7-3 with TRBJ2-6, with 8 bases matching TRBD2. CDR3 size: 19 residues. Germline loops: CDR1 SGHTA, CDR2 FQGTGA. V trimming: 2 bases; J trimming: 0 bases; junction bases outside the gene matches: 9.

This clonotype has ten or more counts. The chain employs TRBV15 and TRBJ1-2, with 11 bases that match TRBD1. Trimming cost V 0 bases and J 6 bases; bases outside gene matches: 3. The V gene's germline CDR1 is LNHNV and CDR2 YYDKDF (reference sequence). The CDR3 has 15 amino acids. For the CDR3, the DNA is TGTGCCACCAGCAGAGAAAGGGGACAGGGGGATGGCTACACCTTC. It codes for CATSRERGQGDGYTF.

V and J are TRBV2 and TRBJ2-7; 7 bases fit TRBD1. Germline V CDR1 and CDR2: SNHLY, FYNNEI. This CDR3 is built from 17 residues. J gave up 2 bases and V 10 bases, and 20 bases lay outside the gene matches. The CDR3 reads CATTNFAPGQTTYEQYF. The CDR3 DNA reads TGTGCCACCACAAACTTCGCCCCGGGACAGACAACCTACGAGCAGTACTTC.

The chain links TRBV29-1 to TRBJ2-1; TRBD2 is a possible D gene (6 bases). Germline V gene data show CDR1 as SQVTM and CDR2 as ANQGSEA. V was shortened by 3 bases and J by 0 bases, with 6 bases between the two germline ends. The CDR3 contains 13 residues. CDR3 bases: TGCAGCGTTGACGGGAGCTCCTACAATGAGCAGTTCTTC. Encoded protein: CSVDGSSYNEQFF.

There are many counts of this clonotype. The CDR3 protein is CASSLVRVRTDTQYF. The CDR3 bases are TGTGCCAGCAGCTTAGTGCGGGTTCGCACAGATACGCAGTATTTT. V gene TRBV7-2 combines with J gene TRBJ2-3; weak D call: TRBD2 (5 bases). Between the trimmed V and J ends, which lost 1 base and 1 base, there was a span of 9 bases. This CDR3 is 15 amino acids long. Germline V gene data show CDR1 as SGHTA and CDR2 as FQGNSA.